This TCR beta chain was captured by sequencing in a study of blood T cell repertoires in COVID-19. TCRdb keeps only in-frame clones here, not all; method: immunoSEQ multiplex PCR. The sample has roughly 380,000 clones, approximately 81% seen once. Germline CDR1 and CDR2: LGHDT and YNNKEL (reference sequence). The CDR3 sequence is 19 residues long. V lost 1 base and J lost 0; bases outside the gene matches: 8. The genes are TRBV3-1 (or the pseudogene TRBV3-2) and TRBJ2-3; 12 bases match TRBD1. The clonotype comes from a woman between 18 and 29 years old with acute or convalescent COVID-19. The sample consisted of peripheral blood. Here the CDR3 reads CASSQAGGTGGLSTDTQYF. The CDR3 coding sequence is TGTGCCAGCAGCCAAGCCGGGGGGACAGGGGGCCTCAGCACAGATACGCAGTATTTT.